This TCR beta chain was identified in a study of blood T cell repertoires in COVID-19. Clones were read by immunoSEQ multiplex PCR, and TCRdb kept only the in-frame ones, dropping some. This sample carries 30,000 to 40,000 clones, more than 80% of them seen once, and the ten largest clones take roughly two fifths. The CDR3 contains 14 residues. Trimming took 0 bases from V and 2 from J, leaving 7 bases between them. Germline CDR1 is MNHEY and CDR2 is SMNVEV (reference sequence). This chain uses TRBV27 with TRBJ1-1; TRBD1 is a possible D gene (5 bases). This sequence was found in a man aged 55 to 69 with active or convalescent COVID-19. The sample was peripheral blood. The CDR3 DNA reads TGTGCCAGCAGTTTATCGCGGGGCAACACTGAAGCTTTCTTT. This gives the protein CASSLSRGNTEAFF.